One sample yielded the 24 T cell receptor beta chains listed below, sequenced in a study of T-cell memory formation after mild COVID-19 (dated by TCRdb to the early 2020s). Library creation used 5' RACE. Sequencing took place on an Illumina NovaSeq 6000. In-frame beta chains were kept once TCRdb had trimmed the public reads at Q25 with fastp and called clones with MiXCR. Rows are unified per CDR3 protein, each entry keeping the most common DNA and genes. For this sample the table gives more than 300,000 distinct CDR3 sequences, of which roughly 19% were detected only once. The top ten clones comprise around 23% of the sample. Input material: PBMCs or a T cell subset sorted from them (not recorded which). The receptors originated from a man aged 18-30 years who had mild COVID-19 (a few samples of this study predate the infection). The sample titles of this study are shuffled in the database, so cell type and time point are left out; the donor was told from shared clones.

This chain connects TRBV2 to TRBJ1-2; the D gene is possibly TRBD1 (5 bases). This CDR3 region has 14 residues. Germline V lookup: CDR1 SNHLY, CDR2 FYNNEI. V lost 0 bases, J lost 6 bases, and 11 bases lay in between. The CDR3 DNA is TGTGCCAGCAGTGAAGCGCACAGGTCGGATGGCTACACCTTC. Translated: CASSEAHRSDGYTF.

In this sample, this clonotype turned up a few times. V and J are TRBV5-1 and TRBJ1-2; TRBD1 is a possible D gene (5 bases). The CDR3 totals 13 residues. From germline, CDR1 is SGHRS and CDR2 YFSETQ. V shed 5 bases and J shed 8 bases, with 16 bases lying between them. In DNA, the CDR3 is TGCGCCAGCAGGCCTGAAGGGAGGGGCGGCTACACCTTC. It specifies CASRPEGRGGYTF.

In regard to this clonotype: A much bigger clone sits one base away, suggesting this may be a read error. The chain carries TRBV15 and TRBJ1-5; tentative D call: TRBD1 (5 bases). CDR3 length: 15 residues. Germline CDR1 and CDR2: LNHNV and YYDKDF (reference sequence). The CDR3 spells CTTSRAPSGGQPQHF. DNA for the CDR3: TGTACCACCAGCCGAGCTCCTAGTGGGGGTCAGCCCCAGCATTTT. The full variable domain, in which reference TRBV15 and TRBJ1-5 provide the parts outside the CDR3, is DAMVIQNPRYQVTQFGKPVTLSCSQTLNHNVMYWYQQKSSQAPKLLFHYYDKDFNNEADTPDNFQSRRPNTSFCFLDIRSPGLGDTAMYLCTTSRAPSGGQPQHFGDGTRLSIL.

This clonotype was seen at least ten times. V and J are TRBV13 and TRBJ1-1; perhaps TRBD1 as D (5 bases). Germline V CDR1 and CDR2: PRHDT, FYEKMQ (reference sequence). The CDR3 length is 13 residues. Trimming pared 2 bases from V and 6 bases from J, leaving 10 bases between. The CDR3 DNA is TGTGCCAGCAGCTTATTGAGGGGCCCTGAAGCTTTCTTT. This encodes CASSLLRGPEAFF.

This chain joins TRBV7-3 and TRBJ1-2; no clear D gene. The CDR3 loop spans 13 amino acids. V shed 10 bases and J shed 3 bases, with 15 bases lying between them. Germline V lookup: CDR1 SGHTA, CDR2 FQGTGA. CDR3 DNA sequence: TGTGCCACAGAACCCATGGAGGACTATGGCTACACCTTC. This encodes CATEPMEDYGYTF.

A few counts support this clonotype. The J gene is TRBJ1-1, the V gene TRBV5-1, with 7 bases identical to TRBD1. V gave up 4 bases and J gave up 0 bases; unmatched junction bases: 6. The CDR3 is made up of 15 amino acids. Germline V gene lookup returns CDR1 SGHRS and CDR2 YFSETQ. CDR3 residues: CASSRNRGMNTEAFF. The CDR3 coding sequence is TGCGCCAGCAGCAGGAACAGGGGTATGAACACTGAAGCTTTCTTT.

This clonotype was found a few times. This chain uses TRBV6-2 or TRBV6-3 with TRBJ2-1; D is uncertain. Deletions cut 3 bases from V and 8 bases from J, with 8 bases between. This CDR3 comprises 12 residues. Germline CDR1 and CDR2: MNHEY and SVGEGT. Here the CDR3 reads CASSYSSDEQFF. For the CDR3, the DNA is TGTGCCAGCAGTTATTCTTCTGATGAGCAGTTCTTC.

The gene calls are TRBV27 and TRBJ1-1; D is uncertain. Trimming stripped 5 bases from V and 0 bases from J, with 16 bases between. Germline CDR1 MNHEY, CDR2 SMNVEV (reference sequence). This CDR3 comprises 16 residues. Written as DNA, the CDR3 is TGTGCCAGCAGTCCCCGGGTCCTGTTCATGAACACTGAAGCTTTCTTT. The encoded protein is CASSPRVLFMNTEAFF.

There are many counts of this clonotype. The rearrangement links TRBV7-2 to TRBJ1-6; 8 nucleotides align to TRBD1. The CDR3 has 15 amino acids. Germline V gene data show CDR1 as SGHTA and CDR2 as FQGNSA. V was clipped by 5 bases and J by 10 bases; unmatched bases: 10. The CDR3 region has the DNA TGTGCCAGCAGCGGGGGCGGACAGGGCAGATCACCCCTCCACTTT. This gives the protein CASSGGGQGRSPLHF.

There are a few counts of this clonotype. The CDR3 DNA is TGTGCCAGCAGCTTCGTCGACAGCTCTTGGGAGCAGTTCTTC. Protein product: CASSFVDSSWEQFF. V gene TRBV7-9 combines with J gene TRBJ2-1; weak D call: TRBD1 (5 bases). The CDR3 runs 14 residues. V lost 3 bases, J lost 10 bases, and 16 bases lay in between. Germline assignment: CDR1 SEHNR and CDR2 FQNEAQ (reference sequence). Together with reference TRBV7-9 and TRBJ2-1, the CDR3 gives the full variable domain: DTGVSQNPRHKITKRGQNVTFRCDPISEHNRLYWYRQTLGQGPEFLTYFQNEAQLEKSRLLSDRFSAERPKGSFSTLEIQRTEQGDSAMYLCASSFVDSSWEQFFGPGTRLTVL.

V gene TRBV2 combines with J gene TRBJ2-3, with D uncertain. V lost 6 bases, J lost 3 bases, and 7 bases lay in between. CDR1 is SNHLY, CDR2 FYNNEI, per germline. The CDR3 runs 12 residues. The CDR3 DNA is TGTGCCAGCAGCGAGTGGACAGATACGCAGTATTTT. Translating gives CASSEWTDTQYF.

The V call is TRBV4-3, the J call TRBJ2-7; 9 bases line up with TRBD1. From germline, CDR1 is LGHNA and CDR2 YSLEER. With 0 bases clipped from V and 4 bases from J, the junction kept 4 bases outside the gene matches. The CDR3 totals 15 residues. CDR3 in DNA: TGCGCCAGCAGCCAAGAGGGGACAGGGACGTACGAGCAGTACTTC. Translated, it gives CASSQEGTGTYEQYF.

This clonotype was seen a few times. CDR3 nucleotides: TGTGCCAGCAGCTCAAGAACGGAGCAGCCCCAGCATTTT. Its translation: CASSSRTEQPQHF. V is TRBV7-2 and J is TRBJ1-5, with D unclear. The V gene lost 4 bases and the J gene lost 7 bases, with 11 bases spanning the gap. The germline CDR1 and CDR2 sequences are SGHTA and FQGNSA. There are 13 residues in the CDR3.

This clonotype was seen a handful of times. V usage is TRBV20-1 and J usage is TRBJ2-4, with D tentatively TRBD2 (5 bases). The CDR3 has 14 amino acids. Germline-derived CDR1 and CDR2 are DFQATT and SNEGSKA (reference sequence). V was clipped by 6 bases and J by 0 bases, with 12 bases between them. CDR3 DNA: TGCAGTGCCGAAGGAGGTCTAGCCAAAAACATTCAGTACTTC. Protein sequence: CSAEGGLAKNIQYF.

The sample holds a few counts of this clonotype. The chain carries TRBV5-1 and TRBJ2-3; D could derive from TRBD1 or TRBD2 (5 bases each). V lost 6 bases to trimming and J lost 4 bases, with 15 bases between them. This CDR3 contains 14 residues. CDR1 and CDR2 (germline): SGHRS, YFSETQ. The CDR3 loop reads CASIEGPRPDTQYF. The CDR3 nucleotides are TGCGCCAGCATTGAGGGACCTCGCCCAGATACGCAGTATTTT.

In this sample, this clonotype turned up many times. This sequence joins TRBV5-1 and TRBJ2-3; 11 positions agree with TRBD2. This CDR3 contains 16 residues. Trimming took 3 bases from V and 2 from J; bases not matched to a gene: 5. CDR1 and CDR2 from the germline V gene are SGHRS and YFSETQ. CDR3 DNA sequence: TGCGCCAGCAGCTCGCTAGCGGGGGGACTCACAGATACGCAGTATTTT. Protein sequence: CASSSLAGGLTDTQYF.

This clonotype was counted only a few times. The chain carries TRBV28 and TRBJ2-7; D is possibly TRBD2 (5 bases). V was cut by 5 bases and J by 6 bases, with 14 bases left in between. The CDR3 is made up of 13 amino acids. Germline assignment: CDR1 MDHEN and CDR2 SYDVKM. DNA for the CDR3: TGTGCCAGCAGTAAAGCGGCGATAGGCGAGCAGTACGTC. This encodes CASSKAAIGEQYV.

The gene calls are TRBV2 and TRBJ2-4, with D tentatively TRBD1 (6 bases). CDR1 SNHLY and CDR2 FYNNEI come from the germline V gene. This CDR3 contains 20 residues. V lost 7 bases to trimming and J lost 0 bases, with 28 bases between them. The CDR3 is CASIPKAGTSERLAKNIQYF. CDR3 DNA: TGTGCCAGCATCCCTAAAGCCGGGACATCAGAAAGACTAGCCAAAAACATTCAGTACTTC. The full variable domain, its missing parts supplied by reference TRBV2 and TRBJ2-4, is EPEVTQTPSHQVTQMGQEVILRCVPISNHLYFYWYRQILGQKVEFLVSFYNNEISEKSEIFDDQFSVERPDGSNFTLKIRSTKLEDSAMYFCASIPKAGTSERLAKNIQYFGAGTRLSVL.

CDR3 region: CASSPGPNYGYTF. The CDR3 DNA reads as TGTGCCAGCTCACCAGGGCCGAACTATGGCTACACCTTC. V and J are TRBV18 and TRBJ1-2; D unresolved. CDR1 is KGHSH, CDR2 LQKENI, per germline. Trimming took off 2 bases at V and 2 bases at J, with 6 bases between the two ends. The CDR3 is 13 residues long.

This clonotype was seen a handful of times. This chain connects TRBV9 to TRBJ2-7; the D is unclear. The V gene's germline CDR1 is SGDLS and CDR2 YYNGEE. V lost 0 bases and J 0 bases, leaving 7 bases between the germline ends. This CDR3 comprises 14 residues. Written as DNA, the CDR3 is TGTGCCAGCAGCGTAGACGGTAGCTCCTACGAGCAGTACTTC. This codes for CASSVDGSSYEQYF.

This rearrangement joins TRBV12-3 or TRBV12-4 to TRBJ2-5; D is tentatively TRBD1 or TRBD2 (5 bases each). This CDR3 region has 13 residues. V was pared by 5 bases and J by 3 bases, with 10 bases between. The CDR3 nucleotides are TGTGCCAGCAGTGCCCGAGGGGAAGAGACCCAGTACTTC. Translation gives CASSARGEETQYF.

The chain's CDR3 is CATASLVIDTQYF. The DNA of the CDR3 is TGTGCCACCGCGTCCCTAGTCATAGATACGCAGTATTTT. The V and J genes are TRBV24-1 and TRBJ2-3; no clear D. Looked up from germline, CDR1 is KGHDR and CDR2 is SFDVKD. The V end lost 9 bases, the J end lost 5 bases, and 14 bases lay between the germline ends. The CDR3 spans 13 residues.

The chain uses TRBV24-1 and TRBJ2-1; D is ambiguous. Per germline, CDR1 KGHDR and CDR2 SFDVKD. The CDR3 is made up of 12 amino acids. The germline V and J ends were trimmed by 3 bases and 8 bases, with 7 bases remaining between them. CDR3 protein: CATSDPSYEQFF. The CDR3 DNA sequence: TGTGCCACCAGTGATCCGTCGTATGAGCAGTTCTTC.

This clonotype was seen a few times. CDR3 region: CASTGPWQEGDTQYF. As DNA, the CDR3 is TGTGCCAGCACCGGACCCTGGCAGGAAGGAGATACGCAGTATTTT. The chain recombines TRBV12-3 or TRBV12-4 with TRBJ2-3; no definite D call. Trimming left V 7 bases short and J 5 bases short, with 19 bases between. This CDR3 region has 15 residues.